The 24 T cell receptor beta chains presented below share a single source sample, sequenced in a study of tumor-infiltrating lymphocytes in primary liver carcinoma (dated by TCRdb to about 2017). This sample was sequenced with an Illumina HiSeq 2500. Starting from about 550 ng total RNA, TCRbeta-specific cDNA was produced by reverse transcription with a constant-region primer and ProtoScript II reverse transcriptase. The TCRbeta libraries were prepared through three rounds of nested multiplex PCR following a slightly modified ARM-PCR procedure. Each of the first two PCR rounds ran for approximately 10 cycles using multiplex TRBV1-TRBV30 forward primers together with a Cbeta reverse primer. Through fastp at Q25 and MiXCR, TCRdb rebuilt clones from the public reads, retaining in-frame beta chains. Under each unique CDR3 protein, matching rows form one entry showing the most common genes and DNA. Recorded for this sample are about 100,000 distinct CDR3 sequences; around two thirds of them occurred a single time. The ten largest clones capture 7.5% to 10% of the sample.

Without any cell sorting, total RNA and DNA were extracted together from 20-30 mg of bulk tissue using the AllPrep DNA/RNA mini kit. Sequenced: liver tumor tissue from sampling region 5. Taken with the paper, the label for cell subset or site translates to: tumor region T5, tumor centre. All receptors come from a woman aged 55-70 years with primary liver carcinoma and hepatitis B virus infection.

The sample holds one count of this clonotype. This may come from a read error, since a much larger clone is one base off. The gene calls are TRBV10-3 and TRBJ1-2, with TRBD1 identical over 8 bases. This CDR3 comprises 15 residues. The V segment lost 3 bases and the J segment 6 bases; nucleotides outside the gene matches: 9. Germline CDR1 reads ENHRY; CDR2 reads SYGVKD. DNA for the CDR3: TGTGCCATCAGTGATTCCGTCAGGGGGCAGGATGGCTACACCTTC. It yields the protein CAISDSVRGQDGYTF.

This rearrangement joins TRBV6-6 to TRBJ1-1; TRBD1 aligns across 8 bases. J gave up 3 bases and V 6 bases, and 6 bases lay outside the gene matches. The CDR3 is 14 amino acids. Germline values: CDR1 MNHNY, CDR2 SVGAGI (reference sequence). The CDR3 sequence: CASRDRGGDTEAFF. The CDR3 DNA is TGTGCCAGCAGAGACAGGGGAGGGGACACTGAAGCTTTCTTT.

About this clonotype itself: The CDR3 carries no conserved terminal phenylalanine or tryptophan, so it likely arises from a read error. The CDR3 nucleotides are TGTGCCAGCAGCCCCTCTCGGGAATTGGGCAAGAACATTCAGTACTTG. Translating it yields CASSPSRELGKNIQYL. The chain recombines TRBV7-8 with TRBJ2-4; the D gene is possibly TRBD2 (5 bases). Trimming took 5 bases from V and 7 from J, leaving 21 bases between them. CDR1 and CDR2 from the germline V gene are SGHVS and FQNEAQ. The CDR3 is 16 amino acids.

Details on this clonotype: This likely comes from a read error, as the CDR3 has no conserved phenylalanine or tryptophan at its end. The chain joins TRBV6-1 to TRBJ1-3, with D tentatively TRBD1 (5 bases). The germline V gene encodes CDR1 MNHNS and CDR2 SASEGT. This CDR3 spans 15 amino acids. The CDR3 DNA is TGTGTCAGCAGTGAAGCGGGGGACTACTCTGGAACCATATATTAT. Protein: CVSSEAGDYSGTIYY.

This clonotype has ten or more counts. This chain uses TRBV6-6 with TRBJ2-1, with D tentatively TRBD2 (6 bases). This CDR3 spans 13 amino acids. Trimming removed 5 bases from V and 6 bases from J, with 11 bases in between. Per the germline V gene, CDR1 is MNHNY and CDR2 is SVGAGI (reference sequence). Written as DNA, the CDR3 is TGTGCCAGCAGTCGTCCGACTAGCAATGAGCAGTTCTTC. This gives the protein CASSRPTSNEQFF.

The chain carries TRBV12-3 or TRBV12-4 and TRBJ1-4; D might be TRBD1 (5 bases). There are 12 residues in the CDR3. DNA of the CDR3: TGTCCGAGCAGTCCCGGGGGTGAAAAACTGTTTTTT. It translates to CPSSPGGEKLFF.

A remark on this clonotype: With a much larger clone just one base away, this may be a read error. J is TRBJ2-3 and V is TRBV28, with unresolved D. The germline CDR1 and CDR2 sequences are MDHEN and SYDVKM. This CDR3 region has 13 residues. CDR3 sequence reads: CASSSPSTDAQYF. The CDR3 coding sequence is TGTGCCAGCAGTTCCCCCAGCACAGATGCGCAGTATTTT.

The chain combines TRBV7-2 with TRBJ1-2; no clear D gene. The V gene lost 7 bases and the J gene lost 3 bases, with 15 bases spanning the gap. This CDR3 is built from 14 residues. Germline V gene data show CDR1 as SGHTA and CDR2 as FQGNSA. The CDR3 loop is CASTLGRGDYGYTF. The CDR3, as DNA: TGTGCCAGCACCCTAGGGCGGGGTGACTATGGCTACACCTTC.

This clonotype has just one count. Relative to the germline gene, one junction end is altered; a read error may explain this. The V and J genes are TRBV29-1 and TRBJ2-1, with D maybe TRBD2 (5 bases). This CDR3 comprises 12 residues. The germline V gene has CDR1 SQVTM and CDR2 ANQGSEA. The CDR3 here is CSATTNGHEQFF. The DNA of the CDR3 is TGCAGCGCTACGACTAACGGTCATGAGCAATTCTTC.

Concerning this clonotype itself: One end of the junction is discordant with germline, which a read error may explain. The CDR3 here is CANSLVRTGELFF. The CDR3 DNA follows: TGCGCCAACAGCTTAGTTAGGACTGGGGAGCTGTTTTTT. The V and J genes are TRBV11-2 and TRBJ2-2, with D possibly being TRBD2 (5 bases). There are 13 residues in the CDR3. The germline V gene has CDR1 SGHAT and CDR2 FQNNGV.

Of note for this clonotype: The junction does not match germline at one end; this may be a read error. The J gene is TRBJ2-7, the V gene TRBV11-2; 7 positions match TRBD1. The CDR3 runs to 15 residues. Germline assignment: CDR1 SGHAT and CDR2 FQNNGV. CDR3 protein: CANSLIPTGAYEQYF. CDR3 nucleotide sequence: TGTGCCAACAGCTTAATCCCAACAGGGGCCTACGAGCAGTACTTC. The whole variable domain, remainder taken from reference TRBV11-2 and TRBJ2-7, is EAGVAQSPRYKIIEKRQSVAFWCNPISGHATLYWYQQILGQGPKLLIQFQNNGVVDDSQLPKDRFSAERLKGVDSTLKIQPAKLEDSAVYLCANSLIPTGAYEQYFGPGTRLTVT.

A word on this clonotype: As the CDR3 is not closed by the conserved phenylalanine or tryptophan, this likely results from a read error. The rearrangement joins TRBV29-1 to TRBJ1-5; the D gene is possibly TRBD1 (5 bases). The CDR3 is made up of 13 amino acids. The germline V gene has CDR1 SQVTM and CDR2 ANQGSEA. The CDR3 is CSVLVSGGQPQHY. The DNA of the CDR3 is TGTAGCGTCCTAGTTTCTGGGGGTCAGCCCCAGCATTAT.

There are many counts of this clonotype. The CDR3 DNA reads TGTGCCACCAAGCCGGGGGGGGTCACTGAAGCTTTCTTT. It encodes CATKPGGVTEAFF. The rearrangement joins TRBV10-3 to TRBJ1-1, with D possibly being TRBD1 (5 bases). V was shortened by 10 bases and J by 4 bases, with 16 bases between the two germline ends. This CDR3 contains 13 residues. Germline assignment: CDR1 ENHRY and CDR2 SYGVKD.

Only a few counts were recorded for this clonotype. A junction boundary mismatches the germline segment, possibly from a read error. The chain carries TRBV5-1 and TRBJ1-2; weak D call: TRBD1 (5 bases). The CDR3 runs to 13 residues. The germline V gene encodes CDR1 SGHRS and CDR2 YFSETQ. CDR3 in amino acids: CASRSGTVYGCTF. DNA for the CDR3: TGCGCCAGCAGGTCCGGGACGGTCTATGGCTGCACCTTC.

Notes on this clonotype: No conserved phenylalanine or tryptophan is present at the end of the CDR3, so a read error is the likely explanation. The rearrangement joins TRBV29-1 to TRBJ2-7; D is perhaps TRBD1 (5 bases). Germline V CDR1 and CDR2: SQVTM, ANQGSEA. CDR3 length: 11 amino acids. CDR3 coding DNA: TGCGGCGCCCTCTCAGGGTACGAGCAGTACATC. Translated, it gives CGALSGYEQYI.

About this clonotype: Lacking the conserved final phenylalanine or tryptophan, this CDR3 likely reflects a read error. The V call is TRBV5-4, the J call TRBJ2-1, with TRBD2 matching over 14 bases. J lost 8 bases, V lost 4 bases, and 8 bases had no gene match. The CDR3 runs to 16 residues. Per germline, CDR1 SGHNT and CDR2 YYREEE (reference sequence). CDR3: CASSPTSGGAGDEQFL. The DNA for the CDR3 is TGTGCCAGCAGCCCGACTAGCGGGGGGGCCGGGGATGAGCAGTTCCTC.

The chain uses TRBV5-8 and TRBJ2-5; the D gene could be TRBD1 or TRBD2 (5 bases each). V was pared by 4 bases and J by 5 bases, with 15 bases between. Germline V gene data show CDR1 as SGHTS and CDR2 as YDEGEE. The CDR3 is 14 residues long. The CDR3 coding sequence is TGTGCCAGCAGCCGGGGACGGTCCCATGAGACCCAGTACTTC. Translated: CASSRGRSHETQYF. The full variable domain, with the rest looked up from reference TRBV5-8 and TRBJ2-5, is EAGVTQSPTHLIKTRGQQATLRCSPISGHTSVYWYQQALGLGLQFLLWYDEGEERNRGNFPPRFSGRQFPNYSSELNVNALELEDSALYLCASSRGRSHETQYFGPGTRLLVL.

The rearrangement joins TRBV28 to TRBJ1-1; no reliable D call. This CDR3 contains 11 residues. Germline lookup yields CDR1 MDHEN and CDR2 SYDVKM. Between the trimmed V and J ends, which lost 10 bases and 6 bases, there was a span of 12 bases. CDR3 in amino acids: CANGLSAEAFF. CDR3 nucleotides: TGTGCCAACGGTTTAAGCGCTGAAGCTTTCTTT.

Of note for this clonotype: Its ends do not fully match the called genes, so a read error is possible. The chain uses TRBV5-1 and TRBJ2-5; D is ambiguous. The CDR3 sequence is 14 residues long. CDR1 is SGHRS and CDR2 is YFSETQ in the germline V gene. The CDR3 is CGSSLGPTKETQYF. CDR3 bases: TGCGGCAGCAGCTTAGGACCCACTAAAGAGACCCAGTACTTC.

This clonotype was seen only a few times. The CDR3 sequence: CASGRLGNSPLHF. The CDR3 DNA reads TGTGCCAGTGGCCGCCTGGGGAATTCACCCCTCCACTTT. V is TRBV11-1 and J is TRBJ1-6; no definite D call. The CDR3 length is 13 residues. The germline gives CDR1 SGHAT, CDR2 FQDESV (reference sequence). Deletions cut 9 bases from V and 7 bases from J, with 13 bases between.

A note on this clonotype: Likely a read error: the CDR3 ends without its conserved phenylalanine or tryptophan. This chain joins TRBV18 and TRBJ2-7, with 9 bases that match TRBD1. The CDR3 contains 14 residues. Per germline, CDR1 KGHSH and CDR2 LQKENI. The CDR3 here is CASSRGQGYYKQYL. The CDR3, as DNA: TGTGCCAGCTCACGGGGACAGGGTTACTACAAGCAGTACTTA.

As for this clonotype: Because the CDR3 is missing its conserved closing phenylalanine or tryptophan, this is likely a read error. J is TRBJ2-5 and V is TRBV28; D is unresolved. V lost 6 bases and J 2 bases, leaving 16 bases between the germline ends. The CDR3 has 15 residues. Germline-derived CDR1 and CDR2 are MDHEN and SYDVKM. The CDR3 DNA follows: TGTGCCAGCAGCAGAACTCAAGCCTATCAAGAGACCCAGTACCTC. Its protein is CASSRTQAYQETQYL.

The chain uses TRBV24-1 and TRBJ2-3; D uncertain. From germline, CDR1 is KGHDR and CDR2 SFDVKD. The CDR3 has 15 residues. Trimming left V 2 bases short and J 0 bases short, with 8 bases between. The CDR3 DNA reads as TGTGCCACCAGTGATTCGGGTCGGAGCACAGATACGCAGTATTTT. It translates to CATSDSGRSTDTQYF.

This rearrangement joins TRBV6-1 to TRBJ2-1; D call uncertain. This CDR3 is 16 amino acids long. From germline, CDR1 is MNHNS and CDR2 SASEGT. The V and J ends lost 9 bases and 2 bases respectively, with 20 bases between them. The DNA for the CDR3 is TGTGCCAGTTCAGACCATAGAGGCAGAGCCTACAATGAGCAGTTCTTC. This codes for CASSDHRGRAYNEQFF.